This T cell receptor (beta chain) was sequenced in a study of OX40 agonist ivuxolimab in advanced cancers. Study overall: Cohort: around 83% men, mean age about 62, aged roughly 23 to 90. Study-level findings and limits: Expanded peripheral T-cell antigen specificity went undetermined.

After removal of 5 bases from V and 4 bases from J, the junction contained 9 bases not matched to a gene. The length of the CDR3 is 18 residues. CDR1 and CDR2 from the germline V gene are MNHEY and SMNVEV (reference sequence). Clones were sequenced by immunoSEQ multiplex PCR, and TCRdb holds only the in-frame ones, with some missing. The sample records more than 70,000 clones, 90% to 95% being singletons. To note about this clone: Its antigen is unknown.

Sequencing was performed on CD4+ or CD8+ T cells sorted from blood, taken in a trial of the OX40 agonist ivuxolimab. The receptor's source is an adult with an advanced solid tumor such as melanoma, head and neck, liver or kidney cancer. J is TRBJ2-3 and V is TRBV27; 16 bases fit TRBD2. The CDR3: CASSPTGTSGGAADTQYF. CDR3 nucleotides: TGTGCCAGCAGTCCCACAGGGACTAGCGGGGGGGCTGCAGATACGCAGTATTTT.